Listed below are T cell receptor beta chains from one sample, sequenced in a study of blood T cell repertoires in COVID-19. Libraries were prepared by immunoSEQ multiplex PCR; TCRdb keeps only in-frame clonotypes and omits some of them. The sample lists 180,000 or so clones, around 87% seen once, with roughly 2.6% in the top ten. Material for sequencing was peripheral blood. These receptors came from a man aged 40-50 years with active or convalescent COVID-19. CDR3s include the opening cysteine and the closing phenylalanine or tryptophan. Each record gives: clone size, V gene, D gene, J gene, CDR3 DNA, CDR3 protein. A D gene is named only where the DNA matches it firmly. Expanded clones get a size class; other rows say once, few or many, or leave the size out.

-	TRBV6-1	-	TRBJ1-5	TGTGCCAGCAGTGAAGCGCTTTTGGGCTACGATAGCAATCAGCCCCAGCATTTT	CASSEALLGYDSNQPQHF
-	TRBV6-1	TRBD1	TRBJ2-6	TGTGCCAGCAGTGGGTCAGGACAGGGGAGCTCTGGGGCCAACGTCCTGACTTTC	CASSGSGQGSSGANVLTF
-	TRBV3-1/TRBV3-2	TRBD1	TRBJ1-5	TGTGCCAGCAGCCAAGGGGGACAGGCGGGCAGGGTGCCCCAGCATTTT	CASSQGGQAGRVPQHF
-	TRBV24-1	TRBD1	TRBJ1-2	TGTGCCACCAGTGACACCGGACAGGGGGCGAATGGCTACACCTTC	CATSDTGQGANGYTF
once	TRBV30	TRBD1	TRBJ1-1	TGTGCCTGGACTGGCTACAGGGGGAGAGTCACTGAAGCTTTCTTT	CAWTGYRGRVTEAFF
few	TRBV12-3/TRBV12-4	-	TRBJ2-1	TGTGCCAGCAGTTTACGGGGTTACAATGAGCAGTTCTTC	CASSLRGYNEQFF
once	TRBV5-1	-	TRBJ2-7	TGCGCCAGCCCCCGGTCTGAGTGCGACGAGCAGTACTTC	CASPRSECDEQYF
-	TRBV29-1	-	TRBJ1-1	TGCAGCGTTGGTGTAGCTTCGGGGAGGACTGAAGCTTTCTTT	CSVGVASGRTEAFF
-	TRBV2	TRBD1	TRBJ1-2	TGTGCCAGCAGGGGGCAGGGGGCCAACTATGGCTACACCTTC	CASRGQGANYGYTF
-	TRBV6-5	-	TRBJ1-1	TGTGCCAGCAACAAGGGGGTGAACACTGAAGCTTTCTTT	CASNKGVNTEAFF
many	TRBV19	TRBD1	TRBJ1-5	TGTGCCAGTAGATGGGGGACAGGACAACAGCCCCAGCATTTT	CASRWGTGQQPQHF
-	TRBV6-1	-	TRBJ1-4	TGTGCCAGCAGTGAAAGGACAGTCGGAAATGAAAAACTGTTTTTT	CASSERTVGNEKLFF
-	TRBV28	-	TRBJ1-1	TGTGCCAGCAGTTTACCAGGGAACACTGAAGCTTTCTTT	CASSLPGNTEAFF
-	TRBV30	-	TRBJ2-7	TGTGCCTGGGGCGTTGGGCATTACGAGCAGTACTTC	CAWGVGHYEQYF
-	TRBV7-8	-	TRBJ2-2	TGTGCCAGCAGCACCCTTGCACAGAGCCTTAACACCGGGGAGCTGTTTTTT	CASSTLAQSLNTGELFF
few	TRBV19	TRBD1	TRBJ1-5	TGTGCCAGTAGTGGACAGGGGGGGAGTCAGCCCCAGCATTTT	CASSGQGGSQPQHF
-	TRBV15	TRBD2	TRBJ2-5	TGTGCCACCAGCAGAGTGCCAGCGGGGGCGGGGGAGACCCAGTACTTC	CATSRVPAGAGETQYF
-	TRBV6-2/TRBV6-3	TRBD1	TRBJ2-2	TGTGCCAGCAGTAGCGGACAGGATGAGGGGGAGCTGTTTTTT	CASSSGQDEGELFF
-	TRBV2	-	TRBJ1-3	TGTGCCAGCAGGGGTCGAGACAGTGGCTCTGGAAACACCATATATTTT	CASRGRDSGSGNTIYF
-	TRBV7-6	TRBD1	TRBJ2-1	TGTGCCAGCAGCAGAGGGACAGGGGGATATGAGCAGTTCTTC	CASSRGTGGYEQFF
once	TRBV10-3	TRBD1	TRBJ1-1	TGTGCCATGGGACAGGGGGTTTTCGGTGAAGCTTTCTTT	CAMGQGVFGEAFF
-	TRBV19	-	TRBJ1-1	TGTGCCAGTAGTACTCAGGGGAACCTGGTGGCTGAAGCTTTCTTT	CASSTQGNLVAEAFF
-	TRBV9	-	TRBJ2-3	TGTGCCAGCAGCGTGGGGTCGGGGTTAAGCACAGATACGCAGTATTTT	CASSVGSGLSTDTQYF
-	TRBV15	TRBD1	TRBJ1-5	TGTGCCACCAGCAGGGGCGAGGGGGCAGGGCATCAGCCCCAGCATTTT	CATSRGEGAGHQPQHF
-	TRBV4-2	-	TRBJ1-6	TGTGCCAGCAGCCAAGATGCGCGGGGGGGACGACCCCTCCACTTT	CASSQDARGGRPLHF
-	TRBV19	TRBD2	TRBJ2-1	TGTGCCAGCCAGACGCGGGGGAGCTCCTACAATGAGCAGTTCTTC	CASQTRGSSYNEQFF
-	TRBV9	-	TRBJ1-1	TGTGCCAGCAGCGTAGGAGGAGTGAACACTGAAGCTTTCTTT	CASSVGGVNTEAFF
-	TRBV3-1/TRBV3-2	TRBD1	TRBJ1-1	TGTGCCAGCAGCTATGGACAGGGAGCTGAAGCTTTCTTT	CASSYGQGAEAFF
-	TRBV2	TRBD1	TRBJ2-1	TGTGCCAGCAGGACAGGGTTTGAGCAGTTCTTC	CASRTGFEQFF
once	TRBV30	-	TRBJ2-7	TGTGCCTGGAACCCGGGACGCAGGACAGACGAGCAGTACTTC	CAWNPGRRTDEQYF
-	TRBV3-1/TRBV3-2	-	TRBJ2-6	TGTGCCAGAGCAAGGACAACTGGGGCCAACGTCCTGACTTTC	CARARTTGANVLTF
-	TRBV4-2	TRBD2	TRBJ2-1	TGTGCCAGCAGCCAAGGAGGCGCGGGACTAGCGGGGAAGGCCTACAATGAGCAGTTCTTC	CASSQGGAGLAGKAYNEQFF
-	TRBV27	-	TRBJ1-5	TGTGCCAGCAGCCCCGGGTCGTCCAATCAGCCCCAGCATTTT	CASSPGSSNQPQHF
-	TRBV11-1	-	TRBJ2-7	TGTGCCAGCAGCTTAGACAGGATCATGCACGAGCAGTACTTC	CASSLDRIMHEQYF
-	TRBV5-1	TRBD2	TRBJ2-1	TGCGCCAGCAGCAAACTGGCCCCGGGACTAGCGGGAAATGAGCAGTTCTTC	CASSKLAPGLAGNEQFF
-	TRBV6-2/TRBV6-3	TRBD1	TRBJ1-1	TGTGCCAGCAGTCACAGGGGCACCTTAAGGGTGACTGAAGCTTTCTTT	CASSHRGTLRVTEAFF
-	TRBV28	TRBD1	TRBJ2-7	TGTGCCAGCAGTCCACCTCGGGACAGGGGCTACGAGCAGTACTTC	CASSPPRDRGYEQYF
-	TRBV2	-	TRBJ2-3	TGTGCCAGCAGTGCAACTAGGGCGGGAGATACGCAGTATTTT	CASSATRAGDTQYF
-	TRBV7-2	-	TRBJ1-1	TGTGCCAGCAGCGACAGTTGGGGGAACACTGAAGCTTTCTTT	CASSDSWGNTEAFF
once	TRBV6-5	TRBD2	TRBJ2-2	TGTGCCAGCAGTCTGACGGGGGGCGGGGAGCTGTTTTTT	CASSLTGGGELFF
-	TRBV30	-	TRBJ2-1	TGTGCCTGGAGGATTACGGGGGAGCAGTTCTTC	CAWRITGEQFF
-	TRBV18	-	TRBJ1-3	TGTGCCAGCTCAAGGGAGCCTGGAAACACCATATATTTT	CASSREPGNTIYF
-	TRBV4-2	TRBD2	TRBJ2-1	TGTGCCAGCAGCCCGTTAGCGGGGGGGAGTATGAATGAGCAGTTCTTC	CASSPLAGGSMNEQFF
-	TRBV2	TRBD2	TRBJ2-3	TGTGCCAGCAGTTTAGCGGGGGGCGGTACAGATACGCAGTATTTT	CASSLAGGGTDTQYF
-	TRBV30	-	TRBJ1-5	TGTGCCTGGAGTGAATACACCTTGAATCAGCCCCAGCATTTT	CAWSEYTLNQPQHF
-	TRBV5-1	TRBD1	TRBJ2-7	TGCGCCAGCAGCTTTCGCGTACAGGGGGCATCAGGAGGCGAGCAGTACTTC	CASSFRVQGASGGEQYF
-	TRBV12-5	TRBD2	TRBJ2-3	TGTGCTAGTGGTCCCGGGACTAGCTCTAGCACAGATACGCAGTATTTT	CASGPGTSSSTDTQYF
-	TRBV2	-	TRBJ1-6	TGTGCCAGCAGCATAAGGACGGGAAATTCACCCCTCCACTTT	CASSIRTGNSPLHF